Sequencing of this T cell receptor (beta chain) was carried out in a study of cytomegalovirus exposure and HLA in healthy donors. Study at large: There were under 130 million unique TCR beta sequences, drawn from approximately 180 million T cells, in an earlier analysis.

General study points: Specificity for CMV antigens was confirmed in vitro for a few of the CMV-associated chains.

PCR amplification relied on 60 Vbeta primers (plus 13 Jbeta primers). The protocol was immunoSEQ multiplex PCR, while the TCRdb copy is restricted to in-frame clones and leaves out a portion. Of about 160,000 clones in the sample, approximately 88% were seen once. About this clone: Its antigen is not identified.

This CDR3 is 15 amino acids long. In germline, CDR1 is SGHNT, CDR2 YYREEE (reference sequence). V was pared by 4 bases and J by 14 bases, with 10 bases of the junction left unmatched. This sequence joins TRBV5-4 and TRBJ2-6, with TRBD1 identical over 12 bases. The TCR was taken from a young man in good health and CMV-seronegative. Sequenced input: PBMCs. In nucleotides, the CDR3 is TGTGCCAGCAGCCTAGGGGACAGGGGGCGGACTATCCTGACTTTC. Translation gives CASSLGDRGRTILTF.